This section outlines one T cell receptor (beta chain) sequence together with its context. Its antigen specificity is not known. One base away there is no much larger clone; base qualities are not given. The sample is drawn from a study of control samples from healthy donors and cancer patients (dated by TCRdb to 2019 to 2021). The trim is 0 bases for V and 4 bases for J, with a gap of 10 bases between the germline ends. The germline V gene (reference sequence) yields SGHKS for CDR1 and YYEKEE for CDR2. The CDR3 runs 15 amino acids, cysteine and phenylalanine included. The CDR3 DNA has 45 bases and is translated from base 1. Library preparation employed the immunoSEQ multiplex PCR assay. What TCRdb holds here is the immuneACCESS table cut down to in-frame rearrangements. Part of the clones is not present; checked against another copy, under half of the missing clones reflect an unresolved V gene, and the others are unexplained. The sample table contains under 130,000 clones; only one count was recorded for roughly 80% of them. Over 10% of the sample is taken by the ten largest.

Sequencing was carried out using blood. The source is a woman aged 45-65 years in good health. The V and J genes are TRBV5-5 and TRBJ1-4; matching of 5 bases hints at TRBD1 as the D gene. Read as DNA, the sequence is TGTGCCAGCAGCTTGGCCGGGGACCTTAATGAAAAACTGTTTTTT. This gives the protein CASSLAGDLNEKLFF.